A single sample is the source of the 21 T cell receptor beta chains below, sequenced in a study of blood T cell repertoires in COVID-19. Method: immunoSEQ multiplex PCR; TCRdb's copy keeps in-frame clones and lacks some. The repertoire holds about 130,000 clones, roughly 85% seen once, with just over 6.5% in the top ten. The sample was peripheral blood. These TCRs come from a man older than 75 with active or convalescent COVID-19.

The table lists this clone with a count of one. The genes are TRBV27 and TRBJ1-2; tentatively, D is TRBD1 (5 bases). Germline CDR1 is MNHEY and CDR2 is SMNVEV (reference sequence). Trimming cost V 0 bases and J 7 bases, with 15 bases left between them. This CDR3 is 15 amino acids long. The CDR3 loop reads CASSLSVGAPVGYTF. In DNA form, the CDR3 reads TGTGCCAGCAGTTTATCGGTAGGGGCGCCGGTTGGCTACACCTTC.

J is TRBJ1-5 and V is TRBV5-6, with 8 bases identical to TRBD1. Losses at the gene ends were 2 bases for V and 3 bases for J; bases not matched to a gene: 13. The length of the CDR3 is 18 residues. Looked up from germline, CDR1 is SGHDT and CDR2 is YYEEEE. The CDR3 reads CASSFSLDRERLNQPQHF. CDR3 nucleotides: TGTGCCAGCAGCTTTTCTCTGGACAGGGAAAGGCTCAATCAGCCCCAGCATTTT.

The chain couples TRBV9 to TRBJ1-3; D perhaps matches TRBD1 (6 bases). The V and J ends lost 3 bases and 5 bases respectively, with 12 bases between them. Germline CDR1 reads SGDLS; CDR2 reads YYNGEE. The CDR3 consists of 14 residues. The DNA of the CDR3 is TGTGCCAGCAGCGCACACAGGGACAGAAACACCATATATTTT. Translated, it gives CASSAHRDRNTIYF.

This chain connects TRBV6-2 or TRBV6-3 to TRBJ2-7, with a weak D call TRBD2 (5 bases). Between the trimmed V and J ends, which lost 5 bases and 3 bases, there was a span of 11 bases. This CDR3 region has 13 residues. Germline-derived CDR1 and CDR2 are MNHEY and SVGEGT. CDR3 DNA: TGTGCCAGCAGTCTGACTACACTCTACGAGCAGTACTTC. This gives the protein CASSLTTLYEQYF.

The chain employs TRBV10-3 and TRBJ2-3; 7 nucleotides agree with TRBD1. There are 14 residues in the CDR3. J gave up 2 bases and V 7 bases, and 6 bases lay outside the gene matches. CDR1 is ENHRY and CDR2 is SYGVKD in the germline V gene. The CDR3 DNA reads TGTGCCATCAAGAGGGGGCCAGACACAGATACGCAGTATTTT. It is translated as CAIKRGPDTDTQYF.

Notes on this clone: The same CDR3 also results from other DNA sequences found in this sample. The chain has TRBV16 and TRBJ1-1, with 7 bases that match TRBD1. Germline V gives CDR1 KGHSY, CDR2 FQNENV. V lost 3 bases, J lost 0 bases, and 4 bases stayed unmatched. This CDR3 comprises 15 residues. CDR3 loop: CASSQSGTVNTEAFF. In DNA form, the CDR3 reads TGTGCCAGCAGCCAGTCCGGGACAGTGAACACTGAAGCTTTCTTT.

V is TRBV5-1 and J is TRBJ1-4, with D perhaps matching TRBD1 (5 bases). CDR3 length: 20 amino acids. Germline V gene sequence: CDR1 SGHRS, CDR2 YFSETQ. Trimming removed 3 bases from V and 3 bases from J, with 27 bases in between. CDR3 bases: TGCGCCAGCAGCTCAGGGAGGCGAGGGGTTTTCCCGAAACCTAATGAAAAACTGTTTTTT. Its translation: CASSSGRRGVFPKPNEKLFF.

In DNA, the CDR3 is TGTGCCAGCAGTGATCCCGGGAATGTTGGAGAAAAACTGTTTTTT. Amino acids: CASSDPGNVGEKLFF. The chain is built from TRBV25-1 and TRBJ1-4; D ambiguous. There are 15 residues in the CDR3. Germline loops: CDR1 MGHDK, CDR2 SYGVNS. Deletions cut 3 bases from V and 8 bases from J, with 16 bases between. Full variable domain (rest looked up from reference TRBV25-1 and TRBJ1-4): EADIYQTPRYLVIGTGKKITLECSQTMGHDKMYWYQQDPGMELHLIHYSYGVNSTEKGDLSSESTVSRIRTEHFPLTLESARPSHTSQYLCASSDPGNVGEKLFFGSGTQLSVL.

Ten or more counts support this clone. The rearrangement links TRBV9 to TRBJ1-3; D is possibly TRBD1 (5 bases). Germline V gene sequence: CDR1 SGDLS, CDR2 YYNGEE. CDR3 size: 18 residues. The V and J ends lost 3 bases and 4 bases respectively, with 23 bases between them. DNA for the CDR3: TGTGCCAGCAGCGCACCAGGGACCCGTGGAGGGTTCGGAAACACCATATATTTT. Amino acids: CASSAPGTRGGFGNTIYF. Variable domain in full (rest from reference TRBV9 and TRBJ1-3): DSGVTQTPKHLITATGQRVTLRCSPRSGDLSVYWYQQSLDQGLQFLIQYYNGEERAKGNILERFSAQQFPDLHSELNLSSLELGDSALYFCASSAPGTRGGFGNTIYFGEGSWLTVV.

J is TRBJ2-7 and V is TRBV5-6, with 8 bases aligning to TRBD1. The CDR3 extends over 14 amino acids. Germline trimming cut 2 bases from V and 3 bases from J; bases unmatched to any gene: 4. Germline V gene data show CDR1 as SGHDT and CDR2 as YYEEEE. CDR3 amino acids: CASSFGQGLYEQYF. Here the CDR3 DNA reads TGTGCCAGCAGCTTTGGACAGGGTCTCTACGAGCAGTACTTC.

In DNA form, the CDR3 reads TGTGCCAGTAGCGCAGAACCCTCTAACTATGGCTACACCTTC. This codes for CASSAEPSNYGYTF. The rearrangement links TRBV19 to TRBJ1-2, with unresolved D. V gave up 6 bases and J gave up 0 bases, with 11 bases separating them. Germline V CDR1 and CDR2: LNHDA, SQIVND (reference sequence). CDR3 length: 14 amino acids.

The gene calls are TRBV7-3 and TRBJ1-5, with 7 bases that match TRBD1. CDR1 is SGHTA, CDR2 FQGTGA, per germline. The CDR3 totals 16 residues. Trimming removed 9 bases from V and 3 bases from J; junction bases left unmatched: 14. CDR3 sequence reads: CARGVKTGEDNQPQHF. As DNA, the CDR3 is TGTGCCAGGGGGGTAAAAACAGGGGAAGACAATCAGCCCCAGCATTTT.

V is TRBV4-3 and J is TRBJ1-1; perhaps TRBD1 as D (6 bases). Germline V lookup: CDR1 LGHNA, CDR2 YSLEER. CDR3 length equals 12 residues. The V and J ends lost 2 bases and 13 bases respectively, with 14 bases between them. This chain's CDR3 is CASSQTGTHHFF. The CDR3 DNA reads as TGCGCCAGCAGCCAAACCGGGACACATCATTTCTTT.

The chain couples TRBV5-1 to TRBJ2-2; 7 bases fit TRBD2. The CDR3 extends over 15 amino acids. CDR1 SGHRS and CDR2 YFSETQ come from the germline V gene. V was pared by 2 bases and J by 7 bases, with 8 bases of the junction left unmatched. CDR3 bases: TGCGCCAGCAGCTTAAGACTAGCTCGGGACGGGGAGCTGTTTTTT. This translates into CASSLRLARDGELFF.

The CDR3 DNA is TGTGCCAGCAGCGTAGGGGACAGCCGTAACTATGGCTACACCTTC. As protein: CASSVGDSRNYGYTF. The V gene is TRBV9, the J gene TRBJ1-2; 7 bases line up with TRBD1. The CDR3 runs to 15 residues. Germline trimming cut 0 bases from V and 1 base from J; bases unmatched to any gene: 3. The germline CDR1 and CDR2 sequences are SGDLS and YYNGEE.

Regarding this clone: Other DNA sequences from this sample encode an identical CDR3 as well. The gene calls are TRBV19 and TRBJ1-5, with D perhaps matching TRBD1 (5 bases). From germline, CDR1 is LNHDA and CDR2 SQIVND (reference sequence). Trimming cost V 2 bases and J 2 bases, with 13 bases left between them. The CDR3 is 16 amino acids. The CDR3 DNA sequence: TGTGCCAGTAGTATATCCCAGGGAGGGGGCAATCAGCCCCAGCATTTT. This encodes CASSISQGGGNQPQHF.

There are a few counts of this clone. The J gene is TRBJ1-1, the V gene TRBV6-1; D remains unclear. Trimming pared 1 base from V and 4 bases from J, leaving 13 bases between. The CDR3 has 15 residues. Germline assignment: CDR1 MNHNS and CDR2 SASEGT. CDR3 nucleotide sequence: TGTGCCAGCAGTGAAGTATCAGAGGGTAGCACTGAAGCTTTCTTT. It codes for CASSEVSEGSTEAFF.

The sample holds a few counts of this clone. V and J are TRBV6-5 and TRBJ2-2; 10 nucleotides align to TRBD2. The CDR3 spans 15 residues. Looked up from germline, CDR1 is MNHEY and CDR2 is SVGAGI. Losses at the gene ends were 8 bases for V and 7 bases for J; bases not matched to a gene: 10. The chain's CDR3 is CASRLLAGEGGELFF. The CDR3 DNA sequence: TGTGCCAGCCGCCTTCTAGCGGGAGAAGGCGGGGAGCTGTTTTTT.

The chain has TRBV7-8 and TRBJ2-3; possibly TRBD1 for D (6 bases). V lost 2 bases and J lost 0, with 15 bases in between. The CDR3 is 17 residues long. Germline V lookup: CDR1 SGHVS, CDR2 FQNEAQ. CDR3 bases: TGTGCCAGCAGCTTATATTTTGGACAGACTAGCACAGATACGCAGTATTTT. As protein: CASSLYFGQTSTDTQYF.

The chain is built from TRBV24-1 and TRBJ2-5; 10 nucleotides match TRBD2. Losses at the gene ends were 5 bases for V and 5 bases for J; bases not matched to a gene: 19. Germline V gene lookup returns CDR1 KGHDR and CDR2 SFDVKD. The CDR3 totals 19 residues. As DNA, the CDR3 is TGTGCCACCAGTGGCCCGAGCAGCCTAGCGGGAGTGTTTAGGGAGACCCAGTACTTC. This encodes CATSGPSSLAGVFRETQYF.

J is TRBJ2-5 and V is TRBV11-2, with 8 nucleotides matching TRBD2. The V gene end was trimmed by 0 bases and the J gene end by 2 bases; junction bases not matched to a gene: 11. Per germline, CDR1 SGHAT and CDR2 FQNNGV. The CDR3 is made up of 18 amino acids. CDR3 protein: CASSLDHRASGGQETQYF. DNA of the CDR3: TGTGCCAGCAGCTTAGATCATAGGGCAAGCGGGGGTCAAGAGACCCAGTACTTC.